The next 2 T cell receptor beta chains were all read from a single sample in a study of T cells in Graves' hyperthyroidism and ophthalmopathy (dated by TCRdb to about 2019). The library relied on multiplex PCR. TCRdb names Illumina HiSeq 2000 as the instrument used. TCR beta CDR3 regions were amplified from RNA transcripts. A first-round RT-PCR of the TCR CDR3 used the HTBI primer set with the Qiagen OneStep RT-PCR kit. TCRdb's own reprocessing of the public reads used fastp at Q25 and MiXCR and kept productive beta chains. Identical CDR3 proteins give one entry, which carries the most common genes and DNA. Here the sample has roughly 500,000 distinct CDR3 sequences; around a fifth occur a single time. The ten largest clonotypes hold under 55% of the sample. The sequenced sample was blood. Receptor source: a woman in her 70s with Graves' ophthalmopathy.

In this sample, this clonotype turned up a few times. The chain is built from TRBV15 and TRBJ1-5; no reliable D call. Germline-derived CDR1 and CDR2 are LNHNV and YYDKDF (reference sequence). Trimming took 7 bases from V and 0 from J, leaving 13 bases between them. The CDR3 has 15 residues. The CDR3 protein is CATTKDRFSNQPQHF. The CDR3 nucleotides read TGTGCCACCACCAAGGACCGGTTTAGCAATCAGCCCCAGCATTTT.

The CDR3 sequence is CASSPPWGGGLNEQFF. CDR3 nucleotides: TGTGCCAGTAGTCCACCGTGGGGGGGAGGACTAAATGAGCAGTTCTTC. The V call is TRBV19, the J call TRBJ2-1; 7 nucleotides line up with TRBD2. This CDR3 is built from 16 residues. Trimming at V came to 5 bases and at J to 7 bases, leaving 14 bases not matched to a gene. Germline loops: CDR1 LNHDA, CDR2 SQIVND (reference sequence).